These 28 T cell receptor beta chains share one sample of origin, sequenced in a study of blood T cell repertoires in COVID-19. Clones were read by immunoSEQ multiplex PCR, and TCRdb kept only the in-frame ones, dropping some. This sample has 120,000 or so clones, with more than 75% found just once. The specimen sequenced was peripheral blood. Receptors were obtained from a man aged 45-60 years with active COVID-19.

The chain combines TRBV7-9 with TRBJ1-1, with 7 bases matching TRBD1. Looked up from germline, CDR1 is SEHNR and CDR2 is FQNEAQ (reference sequence). J gave up 4 bases and V 5 bases, and 4 bases lay outside the gene matches. This CDR3 is built from 13 residues. The CDR3 DNA reads TGTGCCAGCAGCATAGACAGGGCCACTGAAGCTTTCTTT. This encodes CASSIDRATEAFF.

The chain links TRBV24-1 to TRBJ2-1; TRBD2 aligns across 11 bases. The V segment lost 4 bases and the J segment 4 bases; nucleotides outside the gene matches: 5. The CDR3 length is 16 residues. Germline V gives CDR1 KGHDR, CDR2 SFDVKD. The CDR3 DNA reads TGTGCCACCAGTGAGTCCGGGACTAGCGGATACAATGAGCAGTTCTTC. Translating it yields CATSESGTSGYNEQFF.

The chain's CDR3 is CASSLDGQANEQFF. CDR3 sequence (DNA): TGTGCCAGCAGCTTAGATGGACAGGCTAATGAGCAGTTCTTC. V and J are TRBV7-9 and TRBJ2-1, with 7 positions matching TRBD1. Trimming cost V 1 base and J 7 bases; bases outside gene matches: 4. This CDR3 spans 14 amino acids. The germline V gene has CDR1 SEHNR and CDR2 FQNEAQ (reference sequence).

The CDR3 sequence is CASATGTGLYFTQFF. The CDR3 nucleotides read TGTGCCAGCGCAACCGGGACAGGGCTTTATTTTACGCAGTTCTTC. The chain carries TRBV27 and TRBJ2-1; TRBD1 matches 9 bases. The J segment lost 12 bases and the V segment lost 8 bases, leaving 17 bases of the junction unmatched. The CDR3 is 15 amino acids. CDR1 and CDR2 from the germline V gene are MNHEY and SMNVEV (reference sequence).

The V call is TRBV5-6, the J call TRBJ2-5; D ambiguous. The V end lost 3 bases, the J end lost 4 bases, and 16 bases lay between the germline ends. Germline assignment: CDR1 SGHDT and CDR2 YYEEEE. CDR3 length: 15 amino acids. The CDR3 DNA reads TGTGCCAGCAGCTCTGCTCCTCCAGCGATAGAGACCCAGTACTTC. Its translation: CASSSAPPAIETQYF.

Only a few counts were recorded for this clone. The chain combines TRBV30 with TRBJ2-1; 7 positions match TRBD2. The CDR3 sequence is 18 residues long. Germline V gene sequence: CDR1 GTSNPN, CDR2 SVGIG (reference sequence). After removal of 2 bases from V and 0 bases from J, the junction contained 13 bases not matched to a gene. The CDR3 reads CAWSKTRTRPSSYNEQFF. CDR3 bases: TGTGCCTGGAGTAAAACACGGACTAGACCGAGCTCCTACAATGAGCAGTTCTTC.

The chain has TRBV4-1 and TRBJ1-1, with 8 positions matching TRBD1. Losses at the gene ends were 2 bases for V and 5 bases for J; bases not matched to a gene: 4. The CDR3 contains 14 residues. From germline, CDR1 is MGHRA and CDR2 YSYEKL. The CDR3 protein is CASSQPGGWTEAFF. Written as DNA, the CDR3 is TGCGCCAGCAGCCAACCAGGGGGCTGGACTGAAGCTTTCTTT.

The V and J genes are TRBV3-1 (or the pseudogene TRBV3-2) and TRBJ1-2; 9 positions agree with TRBD1. Germline CDR1 and CDR2: LGHDT and YNNKEL (reference sequence). The CDR3 contains 16 residues. J was trimmed by 2 bases and V by 4 bases; bases with no gene match: 8. The CDR3 nucleotides are TGTGCCAGCAGCCGTGGGACAGGGATCCTAAACTATGGCTACACCTTC. Protein: CASSRGTGILNYGYTF.

The V gene is TRBV6-5, the J gene TRBJ2-4; possibly TRBD2 for D (6 bases). The V gene's germline CDR1 is MNHEY and CDR2 SVGAGI. V was pared by 7 bases and J by 0 bases, with 10 bases between. The CDR3 runs 14 residues. The CDR3 sequence: CASIPAGAKNIQYF. CDR3 nucleotide sequence: TGTGCCAGCATTCCAGCGGGAGCCAAAAACATTCAGTACTTC.

V and J are TRBV6-1 and TRBJ2-5, with 7 bases that match TRBD2. V trimming: 3 bases; J trimming: 2 bases; junction bases outside the gene matches: 9. CDR1 MNHNS and CDR2 SASEGT come from the germline V gene. This CDR3 spans 16 amino acids. The CDR3 spells CASSDLPQGLQETQYF. CDR3 coding DNA: TGTGCCAGCAGTGACCTCCCCCAGGGACTACAAGAGACCCAGTACTTC.

To note about this clone: Other DNA variants within this sample encode the same CDR3. The J gene is TRBJ1-2, the V gene TRBV5-4; no clear D. The CDR3 contains 16 residues. Deletions cut 0 bases from V and 4 bases from J, with 16 bases between. Germline lookup yields CDR1 SGHNT and CDR2 YYREEE (reference sequence). DNA for the CDR3: TGTGCCAGCAGCTTGGAAGCGGGTATGAGGAGCTATGGCTACACCTTC. Protein sequence: CASSLEAGMRSYGYTF.

The chain links TRBV27 to TRBJ2-3; possibly TRBD1 for D (5 bases). Trimming took off 4 bases at V and 0 bases at J, with 17 bases between the two ends. This CDR3 is 17 amino acids long. Looked up from germline, CDR1 is MNHEY and CDR2 is SMNVEV (reference sequence). The CDR3 region has the DNA TGTGCCAGCAGTTCAGGGCCTTACCCAACTAGCACAGATACGCAGTATTTT. It yields the protein CASSSGPYPTSTDTQYF.

The chain uses TRBV7-9 and TRBJ2-1; 9 bases agree with TRBD1. Germline CDR1 is SEHNR and CDR2 is FQNEAQ (reference sequence). This CDR3 contains 15 residues. V trimming: 1 base; J trimming: 6 bases; junction bases outside the gene matches: 4. The CDR3 spells CASSLDRGRANEQFF. CDR3 nucleotides: TGTGCCAGCAGCTTAGACAGGGGGCGAGCCAATGAGCAGTTCTTC.

V and J are TRBV27 and TRBJ2-5, with 11 positions matching TRBD1. The germline CDR1 and CDR2 sequences are MNHEY and SMNVEV (reference sequence). This CDR3 has 14 residues. The trim removed 5 bases at V and 5 bases at J, leaving 4 bases unmatched. CDR3 in amino acids: CASSADRGRETQYF. The CDR3 DNA sequence: TGTGCCAGCAGTGCGGACAGGGGGCGTGAGACCCAGTACTTC.

The J gene is TRBJ2-1, the V gene TRBV11-3; a weak D match, TRBD1 (5 bases). V lost 5 bases to trimming and J lost 7 bases, with 9 bases between them. The CDR3 contains 12 residues. Germline assignment: CDR1 SGHNT and CDR2 YENEEA. The CDR3 DNA sequence: TGTGCCAGCAGCGCGCAGGGAAATGAGCAGTTCTTC. This sequence encodes CASSAQGNEQFF.

The chain recombines TRBV5-1 with TRBJ2-7, with TRBD1 as a possible D gene (6 bases). CDR1 is SGHRS, CDR2 YFSETQ, per germline. The length of the CDR3 is 13 residues. V lost 3 bases and J 10 bases, leaving 17 bases between the germline ends. The CDR3 reads CASSYGGLRGQYV. The CDR3 coding sequence is TGCGCCAGCAGCTATGGGGGCCTCCGGGGCCAGTACGTC.

Here the CDR3 reads CASSLGPIWTGGPGEQYF. The DNA of the CDR3 is TGCGCCAGCAGCTTGGGTCCAATTTGGACAGGGGGTCCGGGCGAGCAGTACTTC. V gene TRBV5-1 combines with J gene TRBJ2-7, with TRBD1 identical over 10 bases. The CDR3 consists of 18 residues. Germline V gives CDR1 SGHRS, CDR2 YFSETQ. The V gene end was trimmed by 0 bases and the J gene end by 6 bases; junction bases not matched to a gene: 15.

This chain uses TRBV19 with TRBJ1-4; possible D gene TRBD1, 6 bases. Germline CDR1 and CDR2: LNHDA and SQIVND (reference sequence). This CDR3 spans 16 amino acids. V dropped 7 bases and J dropped 2 bases, with 17 bases sitting between them. Here the CDR3 DNA reads TGTGCCAGTACCCTAGGGGGTACGGCTACTAATGAAAAACTGTTTTTT. It translates to CASTLGGTATNEKLFF.

The genes are TRBV2 and TRBJ1-1, with TRBD1 as a possible D gene (6 bases). V dropped 6 bases and J dropped 2 bases, with 7 bases sitting between them. The germline V gene encodes CDR1 SNHLY and CDR2 FYNNEI. The CDR3 is 12 amino acids. The CDR3 nucleotides are TGTGCCAGCAGGGACAGTAACACTGAAGCTTTCTTT. This sequence encodes CASRDSNTEAFF.

The J gene is TRBJ1-5, the V gene TRBV21-1; the table's D call, TRBD1, has no DNA check behind it. TRBV21-1 is labeled a pseudogene. The CDR3 spans 18 residues. The DNA for the CDR3 is TGTGCCAGCAGCAATACGACAGGGGGCCTAATCCACAATCAGCCCCAGCATTTT. This gives the protein CASSNTTGGLIHNQPQHF.

The chain has TRBV7-9 and TRBJ2-1; no reliable D call. Trimming shortened V by 10 bases and J by 4 bases, and 11 bases separated the two germline ends. CDR3 length equals 12 residues. Germline CDR1 is SEHNR and CDR2 is FQNEAQ (reference sequence). CDR3 residues: CATTLKYNEQFF. The CDR3 DNA reads TGTGCCACCACGCTAAAATACAATGAGCAGTTCTTC.

The chain joins TRBV4-1 to TRBJ2-6, with 7 bases lining up with TRBD1. CDR3 length: 17 amino acids. Germline CDR1 and CDR2: MGHRA and YSYEKL. The junction had 7 bases not matched to a gene; V was cut back by 4 bases and J by 1 base. CDR3 region: CASSRSRDRSGANVLTF. CDR3 bases: TGCGCCAGCAGCCGAAGCCGGGACAGATCTGGGGCCAACGTCCTGACTTTC.

V is TRBV6-5 and J is TRBJ1-1; tentative D call: TRBD1 (5 bases). Per the germline V gene, CDR1 is MNHEY and CDR2 is SVGAGI. V was clipped by 7 bases and J by 2 bases, with 11 bases between them. The CDR3 length is 13 residues. CDR3: CASNRQINTEAFF. The DNA of the CDR3 is TGTGCCAGCAACCGACAGATAAACACTGAAGCTTTCTTT.

The table lists this clone with a few counts. The V call is TRBV2, the J call TRBJ1-1; D is possibly TRBD1 (6 bases). The V end lost 8 bases, the J end lost 1 base, and 14 bases lay between the germline ends. Germline V gene sequence: CDR1 SNHLY, CDR2 FYNNEI. The length of the CDR3 is 14 residues. CDR3 DNA sequence: TGTGCCAGCGGGGTGGGACACTCGAACACTGAAGCTTTCTTT. Its protein is CASGVGHSNTEAFF.

This clone was detected only once. The V call is TRBV6-5, the J call TRBJ1-1; 8 positions match TRBD1. The CDR3 spans 14 residues. The germline gives CDR1 MNHEY, CDR2 SVGAGI. The V gene end was trimmed by 6 bases and the J gene end by 5 bases; junction bases not matched to a gene: 8. The chain's CDR3 is CASRGQGLGTEAFF. For the CDR3, the DNA is TGTGCCAGCAGAGGACAGGGTCTAGGAACTGAAGCTTTCTTT.

The CDR3 protein is CATDTGVGNQPQHF. The CDR3, as DNA: TGTGCCACCGATACAGGGGTTGGAAATCAGCCCCAGCATTTT. This chain connects TRBV24-1 to TRBJ1-5, with 7 bases fitting TRBD1. The CDR3 covers 14 residues. V lost 9 bases and J lost 4; bases outside the gene matches: 8. Germline V gene sequence: CDR1 KGHDR, CDR2 SFDVKD.

The rearrangement links TRBV6-5 to TRBJ1-5, with a weak D call TRBD1 (5 bases). Germline V gene lookup returns CDR1 MNHEY and CDR2 SVGAGI. The CDR3 sequence is 15 residues long. The germline V and J ends were trimmed by 5 bases and 2 bases, with 13 bases remaining between them. In DNA form, the CDR3 reads TGTGCCAGCAGTCCCGGGGGGAATGGCAATCAGCCCCAGCATTTT. It translates to CASSPGGNGNQPQHF.

The chain uses TRBV4-1 and TRBJ1-5; D gene uncertain. Germline CDR1 and CDR2: MGHRA and YSYEKL. The CDR3 has 13 residues. The V end lost 0 bases, the J end lost 16 bases, and 16 bases lay between the germline ends. The CDR3 DNA follows: TGCGCCAGCAGCCAAGATTGGGAGGGTCGGAAACATTTT. This sequence encodes CASSQDWEGRKHF.